Sequencing of this T cell receptor beta chain was carried out in a study of PD-1 blockade in classical Hodgkin lymphoma (dated by TCRdb to the early 2020s). At the level of the whole study: A peripheral blood immune signature of response to PD-1 blockade in classical Hodgkin lymphoma was defined using TCR beta sequencing and CyTOF. Summary of the overall study and its limitations: Baseline TCR diversity was reported to be lower in newly diagnosed patients than in healthy donors and to be lower still in relapsed/refractory patients. The study covered only a single clinical trial cohort, and the causes of the repertoire differences, possibly disease activity or prior therapy, were still not defined.

This specimen's time point label, interpreted: newly diagnosed, previously untreated cHL patient sample. To serve as a comparison group for the relapsed/refractory trial patients, PBMCs were sequenced from patients with newly diagnosed, previously untreated classical Hodgkin lymphoma. Peripheral blood was collected in 8 mL Vacutainer Cell Preparation Tubes, from which PBMCs were isolated by centrifugation and then cryopreserved. Points on this clone: Its antigen target is currently unknown. It has no much larger one-base neighbor in the sample; base qualities were not kept.

The Qiagen DNeasy kit was used to extract genomic DNA both from unsorted PBMCs and from the negatively selected CD4+ and CD8+ fractions. TCR beta CDR3 regions were subjected to amplification by immunoSEQ multiplex PCR with primers that anneal to V and J segments. Amplification bias was minimized using a synthetic immune receptor repertoire, and residual bias was removed computationally after sequencing. Processing in the source paper ran as follows. Repertoire diversity was quantified as the Shannon entropy index using custom Python scripts. The unsorted, CD4+ and CD8+ repertoires were each analyzed separately, with the exception of combined analyses, where CD4+ and CD8+ sequences were merged in silico. What TCRdb holds here is the immuneACCESS table cut down to in-frame rearrangements. Part of the clones is not present; checked against another copy, under half of the missing clones reflect an unresolved V gene, and the others are unexplained. That table supplies the V and J calls and clone size; D and trimming were determined from the DNA. Present in this sample are roughly 68,000 clones, about 93% of which were seen just once. Of the sample, 2.6% falls within the top ten clones.

V sheds 3 bases and J sheds 4 bases, leaving 13 bases between their ends. The CDR3 spans 15 residues, from the cysteine through the phenylalanine. Only CDR3 DNA remains: 45 bases, in frame from the first base. As encoded in the germline V gene (reference sequence), CDR1 is SEHNR while CDR2 is FQNEAQ. The rearrangement joined TRBV7-9 to TRBJ1-3, with the identity of the D gene unclear. The sample was peripheral blood mononuclear cells (PBMCs). The TCR comes from a human donor with classical Hodgkin lymphoma. In nucleotides, the sequence is TGTGCCAGCAGCTTTGGACCTTCGAGCGGAAACACCATATATTTT. This gives the protein CASSFGPSSGNTIYF.